This paragraph covers one TCR beta chain sequence. The antigen is undetermined. The sample is drawn from a study of T cell responses to AZD1222 COVID-19 vaccine. Whole-study findings and limits: Within unmutated variant regions lay the reported targets of nearly half of spike-specific TCRs. Only six individuals given AZD1222 were seropositive at baseline.

With 3 bases removed from V and 3 bases from J, the gap between germline ends came to 21 bases. The germline V gene encodes CDR1 SGHNT and CDR2 YYREEE (reference sequence). The CDR3 covers 17 residues. Repertoires were generated with immunoSEQ multiplex PCR, while TCRdb's copy carries only in-frame clones and drops some. This sample has some 150,000 clones; 88% occur once, and the top ten carry roughly 5.4%. This TCR was sampled from an adult who received the MenACWY meningococcal vaccine as a control. The sample consisted of peripheral blood, taken 28 days after the second dose of the MenACWY control vaccine. This sequence joins TRBV5-4 and TRBJ1-2; TRBD1 is a possible D gene (6 bases). The CDR3 region is CASSWEGVTTKDYGYTF. The CDR3 nucleotides are TGTGCCAGCAGCTGGGAGGGGGTTACGACTAAAGACTATGGCTACACCTTC.